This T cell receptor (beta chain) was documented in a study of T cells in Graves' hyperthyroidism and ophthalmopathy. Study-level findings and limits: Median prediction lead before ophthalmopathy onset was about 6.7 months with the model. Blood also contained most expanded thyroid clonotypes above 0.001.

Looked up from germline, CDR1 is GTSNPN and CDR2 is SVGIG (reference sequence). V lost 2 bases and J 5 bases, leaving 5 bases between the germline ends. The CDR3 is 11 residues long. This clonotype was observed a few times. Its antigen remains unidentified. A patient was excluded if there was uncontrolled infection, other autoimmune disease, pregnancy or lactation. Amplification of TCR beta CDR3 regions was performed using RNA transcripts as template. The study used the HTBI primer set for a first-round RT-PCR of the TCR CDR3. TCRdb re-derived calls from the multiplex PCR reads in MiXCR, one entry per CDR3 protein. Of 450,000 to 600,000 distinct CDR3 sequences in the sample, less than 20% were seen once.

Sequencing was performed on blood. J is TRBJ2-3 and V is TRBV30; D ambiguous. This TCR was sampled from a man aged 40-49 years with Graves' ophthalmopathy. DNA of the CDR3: TGTGCCTGGAGTTCCCAAGATACGCAGTATTTT. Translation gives CAWSSQDTQYF.